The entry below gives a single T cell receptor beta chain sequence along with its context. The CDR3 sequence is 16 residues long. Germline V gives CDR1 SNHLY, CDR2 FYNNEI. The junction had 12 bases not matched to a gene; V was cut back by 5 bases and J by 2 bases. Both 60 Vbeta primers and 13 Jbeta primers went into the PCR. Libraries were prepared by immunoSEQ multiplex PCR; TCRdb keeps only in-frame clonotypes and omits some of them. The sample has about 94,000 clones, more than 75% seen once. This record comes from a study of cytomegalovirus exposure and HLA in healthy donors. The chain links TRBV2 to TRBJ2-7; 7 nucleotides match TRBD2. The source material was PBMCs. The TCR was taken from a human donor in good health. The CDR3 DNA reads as TGTGCCAGCAGTAGGGATAGGGGCGGGACTACCTACGAGCAGTACTTC. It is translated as CASSRDRGGTTYEQYF.